This passage covers 9 T cell receptor beta chains from one sample sequenced in a study of T-cell reconstitution after alpha-beta-depleted transplantation in children. During its preparation, the TCRbeta library received unique molecular identifiers. One entry per CDR3 protein, called by TCRdb with MiXCR from the PCR reads. The table includes some 220,000 distinct CDR3 sequences, roughly 11% detected once. Source: PBMCs, taken before TCRalphabeta/CD19-depleted stem cell transplant. The origin of the receptors is a child less than two years old with acute myeloid leukemia, due to receive a stem cell transplant.

About this clonotype itself: Given a much more abundant clone one base away, this may be a read error. Likely a read error: the CDR3 ends without its conserved phenylalanine or tryptophan. This sequence joins TRBV6-1 and TRBJ2-5; TRBD1 matches at 7 bases. Germline-derived CDR1 and CDR2 are MNHNS and SASEGT. The V gene end was trimmed by 8 bases and the J gene end by 5 bases; junction bases not matched to a gene: 11. This CDR3 is built from 14 residues. The CDR3 is CASSKNRGSETQYL. The CDR3 DNA reads TGTGCCAGCTCAAAGAACAGGGGAAGTGAGACCCAGTACCTC.

This clonotype was picked up many times. The chain couples TRBV7-8 to TRBJ2-3; D call uncertain. V lost 4 bases, J lost 3 bases, and 14 bases lay in between. Germline loops: CDR1 SGHVS, CDR2 FQNEAQ. This CDR3 has 15 amino acids. The CDR3 region has the DNA TGTGCCAGCAGCTCGGAAGTAGGTCGTACAGATACGCAGTATTTT. It translates to CASSSEVGRTDTQYF.

This clonotype was recorded at least ten times. The chain has TRBV4-2 and TRBJ2-5; 9 nucleotides line up with TRBD2. V lost 2 bases, J lost 2 bases, and 3 bases stayed unmatched. The CDR3 runs to 15 residues. Germline CDR1 LGHNA, CDR2 YNFKEQ. CDR3 loop: CASSQRTSAQETQYF. The CDR3 DNA is TGTGCCAGCAGCCAACGGACTAGCGCTCAAGAGACCCAGTACTTC.

This clonotype was counted at least ten times. The chain uses TRBV6-2 or TRBV6-3 and TRBJ2-5, with TRBD1 matching 7 bases. There are 14 residues in the CDR3. The germline gives CDR1 MNHEY, CDR2 SVGEGT. Losses at the gene ends were 6 bases for V and 5 bases for J; bases not matched to a gene: 9. DNA of the CDR3: TGTGCCAGCAGGCCCCGGACGGACAGGGAGACCCAGTACTTC. Its protein product is CASRPRTDRETQYF.

V is TRBV24-1 and J is TRBJ2-7; 7 bases line up with TRBD2. Germline V gene sequence: CDR1 KGHDR, CDR2 SFDVKD. With V trimmed by 4 bases and J by 9 bases, 8 bases remained unmatched. The CDR3 sequence is 13 residues long. Written as DNA, the CDR3 is TGTGCCACCAGTGACAGAGCGGGACCGGGGCAGTACTTC. It is translated as CATSDRAGPGQYF.

This clonotype was seen at least ten times. J is TRBJ2-1 and V is TRBV29-1; D possibly matches TRBD1 or TRBD2 (5 bases each). V shed 3 bases and J shed 10 bases, with 10 bases lying between them. Germline CDR1 reads SQVTM; CDR2 reads ANQGSEA. This CDR3 has 11 amino acids. Here the CDR3 reads CSVDGGQEQFF. The CDR3, as DNA: TGCAGCGTTGATGGGGGTCAGGAGCAGTTCTTC.

CDR3 sequence reads: CAWGLRNTEAFF. For the CDR3, the DNA is TGTGCCTGGGGACTGAGGAACACTGAAGCTTTCTTT. The chain links TRBV30 to TRBJ1-1; D remains ambiguous. The CDR3 covers 12 residues. In germline, CDR1 is GTSNPN, CDR2 SVGIG (reference sequence). The V gene lost 5 bases and the J gene lost 1 base, with 8 bases spanning the gap. The full variable domain, in which reference TRBV30 and TRBJ1-1 provide the parts outside the CDR3, is SQTIHQWPATLVQPVGSPLSLECTVEGTSNPNLYWYRQAAGRGLQLLFYSVGIGQISSEVPQNLSASRPQDRQFILSSKKLLLSDSGFYLCAWGLRNTEAFFGQGTRLTVV.

This clonotype was seen at least ten times. The chain couples TRBV5-6 to TRBJ2-2; weak D call: TRBD1 (5 bases). Trimming cost V 0 bases and J 5 bases, with 5 bases left between them. Germline CDR1 is SGHDT and CDR2 is YYEEEE. The CDR3 loop spans 13 amino acids. In nucleotides, the CDR3 is TGTGCCAGCAGCTTGGGACAGACCGGGGAGCTGTTTTTT. Protein: CASSLGQTGELFF.

In its sample, this clonotype was seen many times. The chain joins TRBV20-1 to TRBJ2-3, with 9 bases aligning to TRBD2. CDR1 DFQATT and CDR2 SNEGSKA come from the germline V gene (reference sequence). The CDR3 loop spans 14 amino acids. The J segment lost 1 base and the V segment lost 1 base, leaving 0 bases of the junction unmatched. CDR3 sequence: CSARVAGGTDTQYF. In DNA form, the CDR3 reads TGCAGTGCTAGAGTAGCGGGAGGCACAGATACGCAGTATTTT.